This TCR beta chain was recorded in a study of tumor and adjacent non-tumor tissue in lung cancer. A modified ARM-PCR protocol with three rounds of nested PCR amplified TCRbeta. One entry per CDR3 protein results from TCRdb running MiXCR on the multiplex PCR reads. The data show 90,000 to 100,000 distinct CDR3 sequences, 75% to 90% seen once. The CDR3 has 15 residues. Between the trimmed V and J ends, which lost 1 base and 2 bases, there was a span of 8 bases. The germline V gene encodes CDR1 KGHSH and CDR2 LQKENI. This clonotype showed up just a few times. Its antigen is currently unknown. Study-wide results and limits: Normal lung showed higher cumulative top 100 clone frequency than tumor.

No cell sorting was done before RNA was extracted from the tissue. This non-tumor lung sample came from over 3 cm beyond the tumor edge. Newly diagnosed lung cancer patients had thoracic surgery in China, August–late 2014, without prior chemotherapy. The source is a man aged 60-69 years with small cell lung cancer. V and J are TRBV18 and TRBJ1-4, with D tentatively TRBD1 (5 bases). Sequencing input: distant non-tumor lung tissue. CDR3 sequence (DNA): TGTGCCAGCTCACCACGAGGGGCGACTAATGAAAAACTGTTTTTT. Protein: CASSPRGATNEKLFF.